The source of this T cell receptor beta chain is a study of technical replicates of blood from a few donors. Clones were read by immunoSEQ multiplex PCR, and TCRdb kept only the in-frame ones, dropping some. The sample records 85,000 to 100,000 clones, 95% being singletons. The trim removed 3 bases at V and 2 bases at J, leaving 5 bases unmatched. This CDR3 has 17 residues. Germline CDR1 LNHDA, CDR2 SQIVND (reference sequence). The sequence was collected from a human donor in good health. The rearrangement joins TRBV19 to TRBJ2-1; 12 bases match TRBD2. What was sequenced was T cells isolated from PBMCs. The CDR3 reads CASSMASGGAAYNEQFF. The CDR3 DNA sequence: TGTGCCAGTAGTATGGCTAGCGGGGGGGCAGCCTACAATGAGCAGTTCTTC.